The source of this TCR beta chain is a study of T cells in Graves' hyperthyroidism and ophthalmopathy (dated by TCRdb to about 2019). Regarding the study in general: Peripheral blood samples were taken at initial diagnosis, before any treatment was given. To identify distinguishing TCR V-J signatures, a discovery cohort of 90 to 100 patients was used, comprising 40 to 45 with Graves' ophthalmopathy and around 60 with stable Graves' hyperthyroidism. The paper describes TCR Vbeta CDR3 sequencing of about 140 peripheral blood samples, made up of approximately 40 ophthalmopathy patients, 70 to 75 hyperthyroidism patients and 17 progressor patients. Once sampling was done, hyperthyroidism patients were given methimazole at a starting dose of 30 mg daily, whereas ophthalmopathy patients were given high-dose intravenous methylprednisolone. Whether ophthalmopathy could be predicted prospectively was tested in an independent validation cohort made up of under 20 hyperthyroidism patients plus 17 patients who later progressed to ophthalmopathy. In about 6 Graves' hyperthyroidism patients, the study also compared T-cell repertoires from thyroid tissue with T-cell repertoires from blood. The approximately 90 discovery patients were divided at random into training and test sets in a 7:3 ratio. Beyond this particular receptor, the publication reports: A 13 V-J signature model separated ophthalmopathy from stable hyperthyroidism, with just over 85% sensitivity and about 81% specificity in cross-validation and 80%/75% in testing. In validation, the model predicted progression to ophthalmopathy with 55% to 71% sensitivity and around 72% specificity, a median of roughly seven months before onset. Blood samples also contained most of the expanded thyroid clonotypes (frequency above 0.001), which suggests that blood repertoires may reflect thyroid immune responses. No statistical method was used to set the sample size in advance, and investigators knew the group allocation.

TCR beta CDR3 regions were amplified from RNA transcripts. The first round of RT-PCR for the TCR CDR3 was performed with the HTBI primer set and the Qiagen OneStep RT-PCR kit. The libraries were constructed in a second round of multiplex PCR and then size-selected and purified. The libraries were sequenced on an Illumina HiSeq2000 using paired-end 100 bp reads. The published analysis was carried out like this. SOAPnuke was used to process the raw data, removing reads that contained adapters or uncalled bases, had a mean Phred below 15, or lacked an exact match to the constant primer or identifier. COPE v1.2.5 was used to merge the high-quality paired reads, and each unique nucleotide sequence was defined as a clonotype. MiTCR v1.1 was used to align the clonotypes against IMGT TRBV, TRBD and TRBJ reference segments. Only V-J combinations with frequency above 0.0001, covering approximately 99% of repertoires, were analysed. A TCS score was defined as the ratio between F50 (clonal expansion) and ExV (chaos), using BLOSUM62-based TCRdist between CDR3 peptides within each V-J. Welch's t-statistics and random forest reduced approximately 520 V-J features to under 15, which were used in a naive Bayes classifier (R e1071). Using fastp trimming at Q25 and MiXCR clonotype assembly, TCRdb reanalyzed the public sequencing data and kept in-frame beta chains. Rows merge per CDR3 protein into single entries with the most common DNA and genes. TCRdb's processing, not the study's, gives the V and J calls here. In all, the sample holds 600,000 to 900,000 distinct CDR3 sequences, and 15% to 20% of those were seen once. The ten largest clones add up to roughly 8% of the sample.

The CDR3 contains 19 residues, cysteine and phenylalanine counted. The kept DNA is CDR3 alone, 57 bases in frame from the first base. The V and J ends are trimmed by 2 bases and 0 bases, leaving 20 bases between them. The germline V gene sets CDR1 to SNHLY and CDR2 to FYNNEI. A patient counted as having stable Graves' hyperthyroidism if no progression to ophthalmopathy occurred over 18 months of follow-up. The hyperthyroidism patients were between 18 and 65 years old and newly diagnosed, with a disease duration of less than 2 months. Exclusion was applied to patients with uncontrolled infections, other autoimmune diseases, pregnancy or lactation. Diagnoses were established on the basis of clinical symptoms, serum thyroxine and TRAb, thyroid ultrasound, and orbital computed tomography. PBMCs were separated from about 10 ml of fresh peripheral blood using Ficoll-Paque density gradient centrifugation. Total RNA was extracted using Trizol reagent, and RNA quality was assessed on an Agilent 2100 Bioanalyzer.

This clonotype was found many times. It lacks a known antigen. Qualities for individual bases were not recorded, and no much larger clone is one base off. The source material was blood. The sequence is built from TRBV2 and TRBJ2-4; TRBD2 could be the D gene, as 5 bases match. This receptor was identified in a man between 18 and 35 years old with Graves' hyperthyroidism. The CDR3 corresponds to CASSESDAAERLAKNIQYF. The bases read TGTGCCAGCAGTGAATCTGATGCGGCTGAGCGGCTAGCCAAAAACATTCAGTACTTC. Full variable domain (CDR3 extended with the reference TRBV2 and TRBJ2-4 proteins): EPEVTQTPSHQVTQMGQEVILRCVPISNHLYFYWYRQILGQKVEFLVSFYNNEISEKSEIFDDQFSVERPDGSNFTLKIRSTKLEDSAMYFCASSESDAAERLAKNIQYFGAGTRLSVL.